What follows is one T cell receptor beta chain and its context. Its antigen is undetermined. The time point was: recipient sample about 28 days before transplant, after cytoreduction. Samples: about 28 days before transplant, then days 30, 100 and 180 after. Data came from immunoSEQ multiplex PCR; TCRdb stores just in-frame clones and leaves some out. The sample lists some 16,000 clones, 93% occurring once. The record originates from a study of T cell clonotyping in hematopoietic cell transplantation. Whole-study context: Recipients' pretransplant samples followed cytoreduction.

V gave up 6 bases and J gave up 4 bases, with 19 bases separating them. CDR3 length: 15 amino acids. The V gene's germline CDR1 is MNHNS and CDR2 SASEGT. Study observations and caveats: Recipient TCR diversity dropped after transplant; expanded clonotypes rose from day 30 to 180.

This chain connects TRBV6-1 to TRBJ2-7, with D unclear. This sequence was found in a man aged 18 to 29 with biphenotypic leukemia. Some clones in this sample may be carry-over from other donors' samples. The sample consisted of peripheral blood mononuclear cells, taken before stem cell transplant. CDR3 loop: CASRILPDGTYEQYF. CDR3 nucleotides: TGTGCCAGCAGAATCCTCCCCGACGGAACGTACGAGCAGTACTTC.